Listed here are 15 T cell receptor beta chains from one sample, sequenced in a study of blood T cell repertoires in COVID-19. Produced via immunoSEQ multiplex PCR; TCRdb's table is partial and in-frame only. Of 200,000 to 250,000 clones in the sample, 84% are singletons; the top ten hold roughly 3%. Sequencing used peripheral blood. All receptors derive from a woman in her thirties who had recovered from COVID-19.

This clone was counted a single time. The chain combines TRBV5-4 with TRBJ1-2; D may be TRBD1 (6 bases). Germline V gives CDR1 SGHNT, CDR2 YYREEE (reference sequence). CDR3 length: 15 residues. Trimming left V 0 bases short and J 2 bases short, with 11 bases between. CDR3 amino acids: CASSLAQGINYGYTF. CDR3 coding DNA: TGTGCCAGCAGCTTGGCGCAGGGGATCAACTATGGCTACACCTTC.

This chain uses TRBV2 with TRBJ2-5; 7 bases map to TRBD1. The trim removed 7 bases at V and 1 base at J, leaving 6 bases unmatched. Germline CDR1 SNHLY, CDR2 FYNNEI. The CDR3 is made up of 14 amino acids. This chain's CDR3 is CASTRGTVQETQYF. The CDR3 region has the DNA TGTGCCAGCACCAGGGGGACAGTCCAAGAGACCCAGTACTTC.

The chain has TRBV15 and TRBJ2-7; D possibly corresponds to TRBD2 (5 bases). The CDR3 runs to 17 residues. Trimming pared 3 bases from V and 3 bases from J, leaving 21 bases between. Germline loops: CDR1 LNHNV, CDR2 YYDKDF (reference sequence). The CDR3 loop reads CATSSMGSGGINYEQYF. CDR3 in DNA: TGTGCCACCAGCAGTATGGGCAGCGGAGGAATCAACTACGAGCAGTACTTC.

The rearrangement joins TRBV29-1 to TRBJ2-7; no clear D. The CDR3 extends over 11 amino acids. Trimming took off 0 bases at V and 9 bases at J, with 9 bases between the two ends. Germline V gives CDR1 SQVTM, CDR2 ANQGSEA. In DNA, the CDR3 is TGCAGCGTTGAAGATCAAATGTGGCAGTACTTC. It specifies CSVEDQMWQYF.

This chain uses TRBV5-1 with TRBJ2-7; 9 nucleotides match TRBD2. This CDR3 has 15 amino acids. The junction had 6 bases not matched to a gene; V was cut back by 5 bases and J by 0 bases. Germline V gene data show CDR1 as SGHRS and CDR2 as YFSETQ. The DNA for the CDR3 is TGCGCCAGCAGTCCTAGCGGGACGGGCTCCTACGAGCAGTACTTC. Its protein product is CASSPSGTGSYEQYF.

This clone was counted between two and nine times. The chain recombines TRBV12-3 or TRBV12-4 with TRBJ2-7; D not certain. The CDR3 runs 11 residues. V lost 3 bases and J lost 7, with 7 bases in between. The CDR3 nucleotides are TGTGCCAGCAGTTTGGCGCGGGAGCAGTACTTC. As protein: CASSLAREQYF.

This clone was found once. The V call is TRBV28, the J call TRBJ2-7; 9 bases fit TRBD2. The CDR3 has 12 residues. In germline, CDR1 is MDHEN, CDR2 SYDVKM. V lost 8 bases, J lost 3 bases, and 2 bases stayed unmatched. The CDR3, as DNA: TGTGCCAGCGCTAGCGGGATCTACGAGCAGTACTTC. Residues: CASASGIYEQYF.

This clone was detected only once. The gene calls are TRBV5-4 and TRBJ2-2; D is perhaps TRBD2 (6 bases). The CDR3 is 15 amino acids. Looked up from germline, CDR1 is SGHNT and CDR2 is YYREEE (reference sequence). The V end lost 4 bases, the J end lost 5 bases, and 15 bases lay between the germline ends. CDR3 loop: CASSPGTGDTGELFF. The CDR3 region has the DNA TGTGCCAGCAGCCCAGGGACGGGAGATACCGGGGAGCTGTTTTTT.

The chain combines TRBV9 with TRBJ2-3, with 8 bases lining up with TRBD1. Germline loops: CDR1 SGDLS, CDR2 YYNGEE. Germline trimming cut 5 bases from V and 0 bases from J; bases unmatched to any gene: 2. The CDR3 has 14 amino acids. Here the CDR3 DNA reads TGTGCCAGCAGTTGGACAGGGAGCACAGATACGCAGTATTTT. As protein: CASSWTGSTDTQYF.

CDR3 nucleotide sequence: TGTGCCAGCAGCCAAGATGTGGCGGGAGAGGGCAACGAGCAGTACTTC. Translation gives CASSQDVAGEGNEQYF. The gene calls are TRBV3-1 (or the pseudogene TRBV3-2) and TRBJ2-7, with TRBD2 matching 7 bases. V shed 0 bases, J shed 5 bases, and the junction held 10 bases outside the gene matches. Per germline, CDR1 LGHDT and CDR2 YNNKEL (reference sequence). The CDR3 is 16 residues long.

V and J are TRBV11-2 and TRBJ2-2; D call uncertain. Trimming took off 5 bases at V and 1 base at J, with 14 bases between the two ends. The germline V gene encodes CDR1 SGHAT and CDR2 FQNNGV. The CDR3 sequence is 16 residues long. The CDR3 is CASSLMALGNTGELFF. The CDR3 DNA reads as TGTGCCAGCAGCCTTATGGCCCTAGGGAACACCGGGGAGCTGTTTTTT.

This clone was observed once. This rearrangement joins TRBV11-2 to TRBJ2-7; 7 positions agree with TRBD2. The CDR3 is made up of 16 amino acids. CDR1 and CDR2 from the germline V gene are SGHAT and FQNNGV. With V trimmed by 5 bases and J by 5 bases, 15 bases remained unmatched. This CDR3 is CASSPGPGGIFDEQYF. The CDR3 region has the DNA TGTGCCAGCAGCCCCGGGCCGGGGGGTATTTTTGACGAGCAGTACTTC.

The chain has TRBV9 and TRBJ2-3; 8 bases are a match to TRBD2. From germline, CDR1 is SGDLS and CDR2 YYNGEE. CDR3 size: 14 residues. V shed 3 bases and J 5 bases; nucleotides not matched to a gene: 5. CDR3 in amino acids: CASSEAGAGDTQYF. The CDR3 region has the DNA TGTGCCAGCAGCGAAGCGGGAGCAGGAGATACGCAGTATTTT.

The chain carries TRBV19 and TRBJ1-5; 8 nucleotides line up with TRBD1. With V trimmed by 3 bases and J by 6 bases, 10 bases remained unmatched. Germline values: CDR1 LNHDA, CDR2 SQIVND (reference sequence). CDR3 length: 16 residues. This CDR3 is CASSIPWTGKGQPQHF. CDR3 DNA: TGTGCCAGTAGTATTCCGTGGACAGGGAAGGGTCAGCCCCAGCATTTT.

This rearrangement joins TRBV10-1 to TRBJ2-7; a weak D match, TRBD2 (7 bases). Germline assignment: CDR1 WNHNN and CDR2 SYGVQD (reference sequence). The V gene lost 2 bases and the J gene lost 1 base, with 9 bases spanning the gap. This CDR3 region has 14 residues. The CDR3: CASSEGRGSYEQYF. CDR3 nucleotide sequence: TGCGCCAGCAGTGAGGGGAGGGGGTCCTACGAGCAGTACTTC.